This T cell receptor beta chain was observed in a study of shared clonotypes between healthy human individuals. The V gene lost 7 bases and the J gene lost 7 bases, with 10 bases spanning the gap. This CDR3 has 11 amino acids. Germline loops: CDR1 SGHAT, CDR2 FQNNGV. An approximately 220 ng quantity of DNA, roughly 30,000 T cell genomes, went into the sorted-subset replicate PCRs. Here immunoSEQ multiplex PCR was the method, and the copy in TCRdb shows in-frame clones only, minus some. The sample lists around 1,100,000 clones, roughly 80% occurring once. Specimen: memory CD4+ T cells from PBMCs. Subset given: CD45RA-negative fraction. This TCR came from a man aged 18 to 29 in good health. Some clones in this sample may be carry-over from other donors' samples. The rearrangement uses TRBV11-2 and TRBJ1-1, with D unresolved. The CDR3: CASIRGSEAFF. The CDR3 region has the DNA TGTGCCAGCATCAGAGGCAGTGAAGCTTTCTTT.